Each of the 22 T cell receptor beta chains below was sequenced from the same sample in a study of T cell clonotyping in hematopoietic cell transplantation. TCRdb's copy holds only in-frame clones and misses some; the assay was immunoSEQ multiplex PCR. The repertoire holds 15,000 to 20,000 clones, around 77% seen once, with around 17% in the top ten. Documented time point: recipient sample about 28 days before transplant, after cytoreduction. The material was peripheral blood mononuclear cells, obtained before stem cell transplant. All receptors derive from a man aged 60-69 years with acute myeloid leukemia. Some clones in this sample may be carry-over from other donors' samples.

This clone was picked up one time. The chain has TRBV19 and TRBJ1-1; possibly TRBD1 for D (6 bases). The CDR3 totals 14 residues. Germline CDR1 LNHDA, CDR2 SQIVND (reference sequence). Trimming cost V 7 bases and J 4 bases, with 16 bases left between them. Here the CDR3 DNA reads TGTGCCAGTATGACAGGTCTGTCAGGCACTGAAGCTTTCTTT. Its translation is CASMTGLSGTEAFF.

The chain has TRBV9 and TRBJ1-2; D is uncertain. Trimming took 4 bases from V and 2 from J, leaving 12 bases between them. Germline V gene sequence: CDR1 SGDLS, CDR2 YYNGEE. CDR3 size: 14 residues. In DNA form, the CDR3 reads TGTGCCAGCAGCTTAAGGGTAGGGAACTATGGCTACACCTTC. Translation: CASSLRVGNYGYTF.

The rearrangement joins TRBV5-1 to TRBJ2-5; D unclear. This CDR3 comprises 15 residues. Germline CDR1 is SGHRS and CDR2 is YFSETQ. V lost 9 bases and J lost 4, with 22 bases in between. DNA of the CDR3: TGCGCCACAAGGCTGTGGGGTCTCGACGGAGAGACCCAGTACTTC. Protein sequence: CATRLWGLDGETQYF.

The V gene is TRBV4-3, the J gene TRBJ2-7, with D maybe TRBD1 (5 bases). Germline V gene data show CDR1 as LGHNA and CDR2 as YSLEER. V lost 5 bases to trimming and J lost 6 bases, with 14 bases between them. The CDR3 extends over 13 amino acids. The CDR3 loop is CASSFGAGSEQYF. In DNA, the CDR3 is TGCGCCAGCAGCTTTGGGGCAGGGTCCGAGCAGTACTTC.

This rearrangement joins TRBV7-2 to TRBJ1-5, with no clear D. CDR3 length equals 14 residues. Germline V CDR1 and CDR2: SGHTA, FQGNSA. Trimming removed 1 base from V and 4 bases from J, with 8 bases in between. In DNA form, the CDR3 reads TGTGCCAGCAGCTTAGGTTGGGGAAATCAGCCCCAGCATTTT. Translation gives CASSLGWGNQPQHF.

The rearrangement links TRBV10-3 to TRBJ1-1; possibly TRBD1 for D (5 bases). The CDR3 has 14 residues. V lost 3 bases and J 1 base, leaving 9 bases between the germline ends. Germline CDR1 ENHRY, CDR2 SYGVKD. CDR3 protein: CAISDSGPNTEAFF. CDR3 nucleotides: TGTGCCATCAGTGATTCGGGACCGAACACTGAAGCTTTCTTT.

This chain joins TRBV27 and TRBJ2-1; 7 nucleotides align to TRBD1. Germline V gene sequence: CDR1 MNHEY, CDR2 SMNVEV (reference sequence). The trim removed 5 bases at V and 7 bases at J, leaving 5 bases unmatched. The CDR3 runs to 13 residues. DNA of the CDR3: TGTGCCAGCAGTCCCGGGACAGTAAATGAGCAGTTCTTC. It yields the protein CASSPGTVNEQFF.

There are a few counts of this clone. The J gene is TRBJ2-3, the V gene TRBV30, with TRBD2 matching over 11 bases. V dropped 5 bases and J dropped 5; count of bases not matched to a gene: 9. Germline lookup yields CDR1 GTSNPN and CDR2 SVGIG (reference sequence). The CDR3 contains 15 residues. CDR3 in amino acids: CAWGSYLAGGDTQYF. DNA for the CDR3: TGTGCCTGGGGTAGTTACCTAGCGGGGGGAGATACGCAGTATTTT.

This chain uses TRBV20-1 with TRBJ2-5, with D hard to call. Trimming pared 1 base from V and 4 bases from J, leaving 4 bases between. The V gene's germline CDR1 is DFQATT and CDR2 SNEGSKA (reference sequence). The CDR3 totals 11 residues. The chain's CDR3 is CSARGPETQYF. The DNA of the CDR3 is TGCAGTGCTAGAGGCCCAGAGACCCAGTACTTC.

V gene TRBV6-5 combines with J gene TRBJ1-4; D perhaps matches TRBD1 (6 bases). This CDR3 spans 14 amino acids. The germline V gene encodes CDR1 MNHEY and CDR2 SVGAGI. V was trimmed by 5 bases and J by 5 bases, leaving 12 bases between them. The CDR3 loop is CASSKQGANEKLFF. DNA for the CDR3: TGTGCCAGCAGTAAACAGGGTGCGAATGAAAAACTGTTTTTT.

This clone was seen just once. The chain has TRBV7-2 and TRBJ2-7; 8 nucleotides match TRBD2. The V and J ends lost 7 bases and 0 bases, in that order; junction bases with no gene match: 8. CDR3 size: 15 residues. Germline CDR1 reads SGHTA; CDR2 reads FQGNSA. The CDR3 here is CASTSGGGTSYEQYF. Here the CDR3 DNA reads TGTGCCAGCACATCAGGCGGGGGGACCTCCTACGAGCAGTACTTC.

The chain employs TRBV7-2 and TRBJ1-6; TRBD1 agrees at 8 bases. Germline assignment: CDR1 SGHTA and CDR2 FQGNSA. CDR3 length equals 14 residues. The V and J ends lost 4 bases and 9 bases, in that order; junction bases with no gene match: 5. This CDR3 reads CASSSGQGISPLHF. In nucleotides, the CDR3 is TGTGCCAGCAGCTCAGGACAGGGAATTTCACCCCTCCACTTT. The full variable domain, in which reference TRBV7-2 and TRBJ1-6 provide the parts outside the CDR3, is GAGVSQSPSNKVTEKGKDVELRCDPISGHTALYWYRQSLGQGLEFLIYFQGNSAPDKSGLPSDRFSAERTGGSVSTLTIQRTQQEDSAVYLCASSSGQGISPLHFGNGTRLTVT.

This sequence joins TRBV5-6 and TRBJ2-3; D is unresolved. Trimming shortened V by 4 bases and J by 2 bases, and 2 bases separated the two germline ends. The CDR3 runs 11 residues. The germline CDR1 and CDR2 sequences are SGHDT and YYEEEE. The CDR3 protein is CASSVTDTQYF. The CDR3 nucleotides read TGTGCCAGCAGCGTCACAGATACGCAGTATTTT.

The CDR3 here is CASSLVKRHNTEAFF. CDR3 bases: TGTGCCAGCAGCTTAGTTAAACGGCATAACACTGAAGCTTTCTTT. The chain joins TRBV11-1 to TRBJ1-1; D is unresolved. Trimming removed 1 base at V and 2 bases at J, with 11 bases between. Germline V gene lookup returns CDR1 SGHAT and CDR2 FQDESV (reference sequence). CDR3 length: 15 amino acids. Full variable domain (remainder filled in from reference TRBV11-1 and TRBJ1-1): EAEVAQSPRYKITEKSQAVAFWCDPISGHATLYWYRQILGQGPELLVQFQDESVVDDSQLPKDRFSAERLKGVDSTLKIQPAELGDSAMYLCASSLVKRHNTEAFFGQGTRLTVV.

The chain is built from TRBV7-3 and TRBJ1-1; 9 positions agree with TRBD1. Germline loops: CDR1 SGHTA, CDR2 FQGTGA. Trimming removed 5 bases from V and 5 bases from J; junction bases left unmatched: 6. The CDR3 is 14 amino acids. The chain's CDR3 is CASSLNRGQTEAFF. Written as DNA, the CDR3 is TGTGCCAGCAGCCTTAACAGGGGGCAAACTGAAGCTTTCTTT.

The chain employs TRBV7-7 and TRBJ2-7; the match to TRBD1 covers 7 bases. Trimming cost V 5 bases and J 6 bases; bases outside gene matches: 7. The CDR3 loop spans 13 amino acids. Germline lookup yields CDR1 SSHAT and CDR2 FNYEAQ (reference sequence). This CDR3 is CASSRQGDGEQYF. CDR3 DNA: TGTGCCAGCAGCCGACAGGGCGACGGCGAGCAGTACTTC.

The rearrangement uses TRBV4-3 and TRBJ2-7, with 7 bases that match TRBD1. The ends lost 1 base at V and 1 base at J; junction bases unmatched: 7. The CDR3 length is 16 residues. Looked up from germline, CDR1 is LGHNA and CDR2 is YSLEER. This CDR3 is CASSQGMGQRSYEQYF. Here the CDR3 DNA reads TGCGCCAGCAGCCAAGGCATGGGACAGCGGTCCTACGAGCAGTACTTC.

This chain connects TRBV5-6 to TRBJ1-3, with TRBD1 matching 7 bases. The CDR3 is 17 residues long. Trimming removed 6 bases from V and 0 bases from J; junction bases left unmatched: 12. Germline V lookup: CDR1 SGHDT, CDR2 YYEEEE. The CDR3 here is CASTMKGAAYSGNTIYF. The CDR3 DNA follows: TGTGCCAGCACCATGAAGGGGGCGGCTTACTCTGGAAACACCATATATTTT.

Comment on this clone: One end of the junction does not line up with germline, which may come from a read error. This chain uses TRBV5-1 with TRBJ2-3; perhaps TRBD1 as D (6 bases). The length of the CDR3 is 14 residues. Germline CDR1 and CDR2: SGHRS and YFSETQ. Here the CDR3 reads CASRLVTGTDTQYF. CDR3 sequence (DNA): TGCGCCAGCAGATTGGTCACAGGGACAGATACGCAGTATTTT. Drawing the rest from reference TRBV5-1 and TRBJ2-3, the complete variable domain is KAGVTQTPRYLIKTRGQQVTLSCSPISGHRSVSWYQQTPGQGLQFLFEYFSETQRNKGNFPGRFSGRQFSNSRSEMNVSTLELGDSALYLCASRLVTGTDTQYFGPGTRLTVL.

This clone has more than one count but fewer than ten. The gene calls are TRBV25-1 and TRBJ1-1; D is unclear. V was trimmed by 7 bases and J by 0 bases, leaving 9 bases between them. The CDR3 is made up of 13 amino acids. Germline V CDR1 and CDR2: MGHDK, SYGVNS. In nucleotides, the CDR3 is TGTGCCAGCAAAACAGAGCTGAACACTGAAGCTTTCTTT. Translation gives CASKTELNTEAFF.

The V call is TRBV7-9, the J call TRBJ2-2; D is ambiguous. The CDR3 runs 14 residues. The germline CDR1 and CDR2 sequences are SEHNR and FQNEAQ (reference sequence). Trimming pared 3 bases from V and 6 bases from J, leaving 11 bases between. The DNA for the CDR3 is TGTGCCAGCAGCTTCCTGTGGACCGCCGGGGAGCTGTTTTTT. Translated: CASSFLWTAGELFF.

The chain couples TRBV7-2 to TRBJ1-1; a weak D match, TRBD1 (5 bases). Trimming took off 4 bases at V and 11 bases at J, with 14 bases between the two ends. CDR3 size: 12 residues. Looked up from germline, CDR1 is SGHTA and CDR2 is FQGNSA. CDR3 sequence: CASSSGRRVAFF. The CDR3 DNA reads as TGTGCCAGCAGCTCGGGACGAAGAGTGGCTTTCTTT.